Following are 10 T cell receptor beta chains from one sample sequenced in a study of T cell changes during pregnancy in multiple sclerosis. Assay: immunoSEQ multiplex PCR; the TCRdb copy retains only in-frame clones and omits some. The table shows more than 95,000 clones, with roughly 92% occurring only once. The starting material was peripheral blood, obtained after pregnancy. The receptor source for this set is a female donor with multiple sclerosis, enrolled in a pregnancy study.

The rearrangement uses TRBV2 and TRBJ2-7, with a tentative D call TRBD1 (6 bases). V was cut by 4 bases and J by 2 bases, with 12 bases left in between. Germline assignment: CDR1 SNHLY and CDR2 FYNNEI. The CDR3 runs 14 residues. CDR3 in amino acids: CASSGRDMAYEQYF. CDR3 coding DNA: TGTGCCAGCAGTGGCCGGGACATGGCCTACGAGCAGTACTTC.

This clone was counted between two and nine times. The V call is TRBV27, the J call TRBJ1-1; D unresolved. This CDR3 is 12 amino acids long. The germline V and J ends were trimmed by 5 bases and 1 base, with 5 bases remaining between them. CDR1 and CDR2 from the germline V gene are MNHEY and SMNVEV (reference sequence). In DNA form, the CDR3 reads TGTGCCAGCAGTGCCGGGAACACTGAAGCTTTCTTT. This translates into CASSAGNTEAFF.

J is TRBJ2-7 and V is TRBV29-1; TRBD2 matches at 7 bases. V was pared by 3 bases and J by 7 bases, with 15 bases of the junction left unmatched. From germline, CDR1 is SQVTM and CDR2 ANQGSEA. The CDR3 is 15 residues long. CDR3 residues: CSVEGLRAKAGEQYF. For the CDR3, the DNA is TGCAGCGTTGAGGGGCTCCGGGCCAAAGCGGGGGAGCAGTACTTC.

The chain employs TRBV28 and TRBJ2-5; TRBD2 agrees at 9 bases. The J call may be mistaken, given a closer DNA end match to TRBJ2-7. In germline, CDR1 is MDHEN, CDR2 SYDVKM. CDR3 length: 14 amino acids. For the CDR3, the DNA is TGTGCCAGCAGTCAACCAGTACTAGCGGGCGAGCAGTACTTC. Translating gives CASSQPVLAGEQYF.

CDR3 region: CASSQVTRGRGEQYF. The CDR3 DNA reads as TGCGCCAGCAGCCAAGTAACTAGGGGGCGAGGGGAGCAGTACTTC. The genes are TRBV4-1 and TRBJ2-7; 7 nucleotides match TRBD1. The ends lost 1 base at V and 7 bases at J; junction bases unmatched: 10. From germline, CDR1 is MGHRA and CDR2 YSYEKL. CDR3 length equals 15 residues.

The J gene is TRBJ2-7, the V gene TRBV28; 10 nucleotides line up with TRBD1. V lost 3 bases to trimming and J lost 5 bases; unmatched junction nucleotides: 7. The V gene's germline CDR1 is MDHEN and CDR2 SYDVKM. The CDR3 covers 15 residues. The CDR3, as DNA: TGTGCCAGCAGTTTCTCCGGACAGGGGGTCCACGAGCAGTACTTC. Amino acids: CASSFSGQGVHEQYF.

This clone was recorded only once. V is TRBV6-1 and J is TRBJ1-1; no definite D call. This CDR3 region has 13 residues. Deletions cut 6 bases from V and 4 bases from J, with 12 bases between. CDR1 is MNHNS and CDR2 is SASEGT in the germline V gene. The DNA for the CDR3 is TGTGCCAGCAGAAAGGAGGTAGGCACTGAAGCTTTCTTT. Protein: CASRKEVGTEAFF.

This clone was picked up one time. The chain carries TRBV5-1 and TRBJ1-1, with D possibly being TRBD1 (6 bases). Germline CDR1 reads SGHRS; CDR2 reads YFSETQ. The CDR3 sequence is 13 residues long. Trimming pared 0 bases from V and 10 bases from J, leaving 13 bases between. The CDR3 DNA sequence: TGCGCCAGCAGCTTGGAAGTCGGGGGGCCAGCTTTCTTT. The encoded protein is CASSLEVGGPAFF. The entire variable domain, with the rest obtained from reference TRBV5-1 and TRBJ1-1, is as follows: KAGVTQTPRYLIKTRGQQVTLSCSPISGHRSVSWYQQTPGQGLQFLFEYFSETQRNKGNFPGRFSGRQFSNSRSEMNVSTLELGDSALYLCASSLEVGGPAFFGQGTRLTVV.

CDR3 coding DNA: TGCGCCAGCAGCTTGGCTACAGGGAAGGCTGGGGAGCTGTTTTTT. Its translation is CASSLATGKAGELFF. The V gene is TRBV5-1, the J gene TRBJ2-2, with D maybe TRBD1 (6 bases). The CDR3 extends over 15 amino acids. Trimming pared 0 bases from V and 8 bases from J, leaving 14 bases between. The germline V gene has CDR1 SGHRS and CDR2 YFSETQ. The whole variable domain, remainder taken from reference TRBV5-1 and TRBJ2-2, is KAGVTQTPRYLIKTRGQQVTLSCSPISGHRSVSWYQQTPGQGLQFLFEYFSETQRNKGNFPGRFSGRQFSNSRSEMNVSTLELGDSALYLCASSLATGKAGELFFGEGSRLTVL.

Concerning this clone itself: A junction boundary mismatches the germline segment, possibly from a read error. The genes are TRBV2 and TRBJ2-1, with D possibly matching TRBD1 (6 bases). Germline CDR1 reads SNHLY; CDR2 reads FYNNEI. The CDR3 extends over 13 amino acids. The CDR3: CVYPQGPYNEQFF. DNA for the CDR3: TGCGTGTACCCCCAGGGGCCCTACAATGAGCAGTTCTTC.